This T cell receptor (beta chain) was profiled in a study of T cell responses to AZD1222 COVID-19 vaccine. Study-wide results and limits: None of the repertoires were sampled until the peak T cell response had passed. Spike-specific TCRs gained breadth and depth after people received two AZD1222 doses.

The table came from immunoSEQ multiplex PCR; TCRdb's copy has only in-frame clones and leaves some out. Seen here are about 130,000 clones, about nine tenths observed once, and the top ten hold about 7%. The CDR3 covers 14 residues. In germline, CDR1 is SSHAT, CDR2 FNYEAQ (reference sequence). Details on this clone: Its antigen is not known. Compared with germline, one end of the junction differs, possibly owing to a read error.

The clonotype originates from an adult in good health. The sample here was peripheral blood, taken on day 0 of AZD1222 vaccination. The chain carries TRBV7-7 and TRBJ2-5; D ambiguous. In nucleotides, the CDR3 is TGTGCTAGCAGCTGGTTGACTGGGGAAGAGACCCAGTACTTC. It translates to CASSWLTGEETQYF. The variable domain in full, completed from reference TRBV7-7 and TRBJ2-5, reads GAGVSQSPRYKVTKRGQDVTLRCDPISSHATLYWYQQALGQGPEFLTYFNYEAQPDKSGLPSDRFSAERPEGSISTLTIQRTEQRDSAMYRCASSWLTGEETQYFGPGTRLLVL.